A single T cell receptor (beta chain) is shown here with its context. These data come from a study of memory CD8 T cells in hepatitis C reinfection. The table came from immunoSEQ multiplex PCR; TCRdb's copy has only in-frame clones and leaves some out. The table includes 5,000 to 6,500 clones, around 89% detected once. Documented time point: pre-reinfection, 55 to 20 weeks before reinfection detection. The sorted cells went straight to TCR sequencing with no prior in vitro expansion. People who inject drugs from Montreal's HEPCO study were the donors. At all three reinfection time points, viable CD3+ CD8+ CD45RO- cells from a couple of donors served as controls. CDR1 MNHEY and CDR2 SMNVEV come from the germline V gene (reference sequence). V was clipped by 5 bases and J by 6 bases; unmatched bases: 8. The CDR3 consists of 15 residues.

The clonotype was recovered from a man between 50 and 59 years old with hepatitis C virus infection. The specimen was naive CD8+ T cells sorted from blood. The rearrangement joins TRBV27 to TRBJ2-1, with 9 bases matching TRBD1. CDR3: CASSHGTGKTNEQFF. As DNA, the CDR3 is TGTGCCAGCAGTCACGGGACAGGGAAGACCAATGAGCAGTTCTTC.